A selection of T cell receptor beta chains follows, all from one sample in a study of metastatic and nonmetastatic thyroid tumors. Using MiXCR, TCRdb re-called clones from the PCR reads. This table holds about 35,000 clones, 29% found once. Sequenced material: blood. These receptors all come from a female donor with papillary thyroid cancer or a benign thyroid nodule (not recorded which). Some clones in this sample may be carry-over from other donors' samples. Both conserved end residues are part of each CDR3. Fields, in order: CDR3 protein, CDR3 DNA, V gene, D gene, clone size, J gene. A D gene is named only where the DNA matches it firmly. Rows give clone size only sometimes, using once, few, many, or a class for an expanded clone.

CDR3: CASRRQGRAFF
DNA: TGTGCCAGCAGGCGACAGGGCCGGGCTTTCTTT
V: TRBV6-2/TRBV6-3
D: TRBD1
size: -
J: TRBJ1-1

CDR3: CASSEAAWETNEKLFF
DNA: TGTGCCAGCAGTGAAGCGGCCTGGGAAACTAATGAAAAACTGTTTTTT
V: TRBV2
D: -
size: many
J: TRBJ1-4

CDR3: CASSSAGSYEQYF
DNA: TGTGCCAGCAGCTCCGCAGGGTCCTACGAGCAGTACTTC
V: TRBV13
D: -
size: many
J: TRBJ2-7

CDR3: CAISESPVSNAYEQYF
DNA: TGTGCCATCAGTGAGTCCCCTGTATCCAATGCCTACGAGCAGTACTTC
V: TRBV10-3
D: -
size: few
J: TRBJ2-7

CDR3: CASSTGRNSGNTIYF
DNA: TGTGCCAGTAGTACAGGGAGAAACTCTGGAAACACCATATATTTT
V: TRBV19
D: -
size: many
J: TRBJ1-3

CDR3: CASSFVTTGEAFF
DNA: TGTGCCAGCAGCTTTGTGACAACTGGTGAAGCTTTCTTT
V: TRBV13
D: -
size: many
J: TRBJ1-1

CDR3: CASSPRTSGVDEQFF
DNA: TGTGCCAGCAGCCCGCGGACTAGCGGGGTCGATGAGCAGTTCTTC
V: TRBV7-3
D: TRBD2
size: -
J: TRBJ2-1

CDR3: CSAETGANTEAFF
DNA: TGCAGTGCGGAGACAGGGGCGAACACTGAAGCTTTCTTT
V: TRBV20-1
D: TRBD1
size: -
J: TRBJ1-1

CDR3: CASIPGTGRIEAFF
DNA: TGCGCCAGCATACCCGGGACAGGGAGGATTGAAGCTTTCTTT
V: TRBV5-1
D: TRBD1
size: many
J: TRBJ1-1

CDR3: CASSGLNSPLHF
DNA: TGTGCCAGCAGTGGGTTAAATTCACCCCTCCACTTT
V: TRBV28
D: -
size: medium-sized
J: TRBJ1-6

CDR3: CASSVASRNIKDTQYF
DNA: TGTGCCAGCAGTGTGGCTAGCAGGAACATAAAGGATACGCAGTATTTT
V: TRBV2
D: -
size: -
J: TRBJ2-3

CDR3: CASSSAPGQGALLGNSPLHF
DNA: TGTGCCAGCAGCTCAGCCCCGGGACAGGGGGCTCTTCTGGGGAATTCACCCCTCCACTTT
V: TRBV7-1
D: TRBD1
size: -
J: TRBJ1-6

CDR3: CASSLTGSTEAFF
DNA: TGTGCCAGCAGCTTAACAGGGTCAACTGAAGCTTTCTTT
V: TRBV7-3
D: -
size: many
J: TRBJ1-1

CDR3: CASSWLGRVYTDTQYF
DNA: TGTGCCAGCAGCTGGTTGGGGCGGGTTTACACAGATACGCAGTATTTT
V: TRBV11-2
D: -
size: -
J: TRBJ2-3

CDR3: CSANGINQPQHF
DNA: TGCAGTGCTAATGGCATCAATCAGCCCCAGCATTTT
V: TRBV20-1
D: -
size: -
J: TRBJ1-5

CDR3: CASSLAGQGGYGYTF
DNA: TGTGCCAGCAGCTTAGCGGGACAGGGAGGCTATGGCTACACCTTC
V: TRBV7-2
D: TRBD1
size: many
J: TRBJ1-2

CDR3: CASSRSNYGYTF
DNA: TGTGCCAGCAGTAGGTCTAACTATGGCTACACCTTC
V: TRBV28
D: -
size: many
J: TRBJ1-2

CDR3: CASSPRHLTDTQYF
DNA: TGTGCCAGCAGCCCTAGGCACCTCACAGATACGCAGTATTTT
V: TRBV5-6
D: -
size: many
J: TRBJ2-3

CDR3: CASQLFTGGGTGTQYF
DNA: TGTGCCAGCCAGCTCTTTACTGGCGGGGGAACAGGGACCCAGTACTTC
V: TRBV7-2
D: TRBD2
size: many
J: TRBJ2-5

CDR3: CASSSDLGGSGANVLTF
DNA: TGTGCCAGCAGTTCCGATTTGGGGGGCTCTGGGGCCAACGTCCTGACTTTC
V: TRBV12-3/TRBV12-4
D: -
size: -
J: TRBJ2-6

CDR3: CASSVGWDRTQYF
DNA: TGTGCCAGCAGTGTGGGGTGGGACAGAACCCAGTACTTC
V: TRBV6-1
D: TRBD1
size: medium-sized
J: TRBJ2-5

CDR3: CASSEGGANTEAFF
DNA: TGTGCCAGCAGTGAAGGTGGGGCGAACACTGAAGCTTTCTTT
V: TRBV2
D: -
size: many
J: TRBJ1-1

CDR3: CASSPRKGKGFLSQPQHF
DNA: TGTGCCAGCAGCCCCCGGAAAGGAAAGGGGTTTTTAAGTCAGCCCCAGCATTTT
V: TRBV28
D: -
size: -
J: TRBJ1-5

CDR3: CASSLGRGYTF
DNA: TGTGCCAGCAGCTTAGGGCGAGGATACACCTTC
V: TRBV7-8
D: -
size: -
J: TRBJ1-2

CDR3: CASSPRTGRESPLHF
DNA: TGCGCCAGCAGCCCCAGGACAGGGAGGGAATCACCCCTCCACTTT
V: TRBV4-3
D: TRBD1
size: many
J: TRBJ1-6

CDR3: CASSRIPGGEQFF
DNA: TGTGCCAGCAGCCGAATCCCGGGTGGTGAGCAGTTCTTC
V: TRBV6-9
D: -
size: few
J: TRBJ2-1

CDR3: CASSYPITGGTYNEQFF
DNA: TGTGCCAGCAGTTACCCCATAACGGGAGGTACCTACAATGAGCAGTTCTTC
V: TRBV28
D: TRBD2
size: -
J: TRBJ2-1

CDR3: CSAADRGQETQYF
DNA: TGCAGTGCCGCAGACAGGGGCCAAGAGACCCAGTACTTC
V: TRBV20-1
D: TRBD1
size: many
J: TRBJ2-5

CDR3: CASRATSTGELFF
DNA: TGTGCCAGCAGGGCGACTAGTACCGGGGAGCTGTTTTTT
V: TRBV2
D: -
size: -
J: TRBJ2-2

CDR3: CASSEWQGENYNPPLHF
DNA: TGCGCCAGCAGTGAGTGGCAGGGCGAAAATTATAATCCACCCCTCCACTTT
V: TRBV10-2
D: -
size: -
J: TRBJ1-6

CDR3: CASSFHGGSVDYCYTF
DNA: TGTGCCAGCAGTTTCCACGGGGGGTCGGTCGACTATTGCTACACCTTC
V: TRBV28
D: -
size: few
J: TRBJ1-2

CDR3: CASRSRDSLNEKLFF
DNA: TGTGCCAGCAGGTCCCGGGACAGCCTTAATGAAAAACTGTTTTTT
V: TRBV2
D: TRBD1
size: few
J: TRBJ1-4

CDR3: CASSLLAGGQGDTQYF
DNA: TGCGCCAGCAGCCTCCTAGCGGGGGGGCAGGGAGATACGCAGTATTTT
V: TRBV5-1
D: TRBD2
size: many
J: TRBJ2-3

CDR3: CASSYSTRGDNEQFF
DNA: TGTGCCAGCAGTTACTCGACTAGGGGGGACAATGAGCAGTTCTTC
V: TRBV6-5
D: -
size: few
J: TRBJ2-1

CDR3: CASNGRQGNEKLFF
DNA: TGTGCCAGCAACGGCCGGCAGGGAAATGAAAAACTGTTTTTT
V: TRBV3-1
D: -
size: many
J: TRBJ1-4

CDR3: CASGGPRVF
DNA: TGTGCCAGCGGAGGGCCCAGGGTCTTC
V: TRBV25-1
D: -
size: many
J: TRBJ2-1

CDR3: CSTSVLGGSSYEQYF
DNA: TGTTCCACCAGTGTCCTCGGGGGGTCGAGCTACGAGCAGTACTTC
V: TRBV24-1
D: TRBD2
size: -
J: TRBJ2-7

CDR3: CAWSVKQEISYEQYF
DNA: TGTGCCTGGAGTGTAAAACAGGAGATTAGCTACGAGCAGTACTTC
V: TRBV30
D: -
size: medium-sized
J: TRBJ2-7

CDR3: CANSDDAEGAGYTF
DNA: TGTGCCAACAGTGACGACGCGGAGGGTGCGGGCTACACCTTC
V: TRBV24-1
D: -
size: -
J: TRBJ1-2